This entry lists 18 T cell receptor beta chains sequenced from one sample in a study of T cell repertoires and Cas9 in healthy adults. Sequencing was performed with immunoSEQ multiplex PCR; in TCRdb, only in-frame clones are kept and a portion is missing. The sample carries about 15,000 clones, approximately 92% recorded once. The material sequenced was Tregs (CD4+, CD25+, CD127-, CD137-, CD154-) from PBMCs; culture status not recorded. The receptors stem from a human donor in good health.

This chain joins TRBV7-9 and TRBJ2-2; 7 nucleotides align to TRBD2. CDR1 SEHNR and CDR2 FQNEAQ come from the germline V gene (reference sequence). This CDR3 has 16 amino acids. V lost 5 bases, J lost 3 bases, and 9 bases stayed unmatched. CDR3 in amino acids: CASSPPGGSYTGELFF. CDR3 nucleotides: TGTGCCAGCAGCCCCCCCGGGGGGTCGTACACCGGGGAGCTGTTTTTT.

The chain couples TRBV6-5 to TRBJ1-2; D unclear. Germline-derived CDR1 and CDR2 are MNHEY and SVGAGI. Trimming cost V 2 bases and J 4 bases, with 11 bases left between them. The CDR3 length is 14 residues. The DNA of the CDR3 is TGTGCCAGCAGTTACAAGCCTAAGGCCTATGGCTACACCTTC. Protein sequence: CASSYKPKAYGYTF.

This rearrangement joins TRBV7-9 to TRBJ1-2, with D unresolved. The CDR3 spans 12 residues. Germline CDR1 SEHNR, CDR2 FQNEAQ (reference sequence). V was pared by 5 bases and J by 6 bases, with 10 bases between. The CDR3 loop reads CASSQSNNGYTF. The CDR3 DNA reads as TGTGCCAGCAGCCAATCAAATAATGGCTACACCTTC.

V usage is TRBV4-3 and J usage is TRBJ2-1; 9 nucleotides match TRBD2. CDR1 and CDR2 (germline): LGHNA, YSLEER. The trim removed 0 bases at V and 6 bases at J, leaving 9 bases unmatched. There are 17 residues in the CDR3. CDR3 sequence reads: CASSQDALWRGGNEQFF. The CDR3 DNA reads as TGCGCCAGCAGCCAAGATGCTTTATGGCGGGGGGGCAATGAGCAGTTCTTC.

The V call is TRBV15, the J call TRBJ1-1, with D unresolved. CDR3 length: 16 amino acids. The germline V gene encodes CDR1 LNHNV and CDR2 YYDKDF (reference sequence). Deletions cut 5 bases from V and 1 base from J, with 17 bases between. Here the CDR3 DNA reads TGTGCCACCAGCCTGCACACGACTCGGAGGAACACTGAAGCTTTCTTT. This sequence encodes CATSLHTTRRNTEAFF. Full variable domain (remainder filled in from reference TRBV15 and TRBJ1-1): DAMVIQNPRYQVTQFGKPVTLSCSQTLNHNVMYWYQQKSSQAPKLLFHYYDKDFNNEADTPDNFQSRRPNTSFCFLDIRSPGLGDTAMYLCATSLHTTRRNTEAFFGQGTRLTVV.

The V call is TRBV5-4, the J call TRBJ2-3; TRBD2 aligns across 9 bases. V gave up 3 bases and J gave up 1 base; unmatched junction bases: 6. The CDR3 runs to 16 residues. Germline V CDR1 and CDR2: SGHNT, YYREEE (reference sequence). The CDR3 is CASSSPLAGGTDTQYF. CDR3 coding DNA: TGTGCCAGCAGCTCCCCATTAGCGGGGGGCACAGATACGCAGTATTTT.

The genes are TRBV5-5 and TRBJ1-1, with D unresolved. The CDR3 runs 14 residues. V shed 4 bases and J shed 1 base, with 11 bases lying between them. CDR1 SGHKS and CDR2 YYEKEE come from the germline V gene (reference sequence). The CDR3 loop is CASSRMGRNTEAFF. The CDR3 nucleotides are TGTGCCAGCAGCCGGATGGGCAGGAACACTGAAGCTTTCTTT. Based on the CDR3 plus reference TRBV5-5 and TRBJ1-1, the full variable domain is DAGVTQSPTHLIKTRGQQVTLRCSPISGHKSVSWYQQVLGQGPQFIFQYYEKEERGRGNFPDRFSARQFPNYSSELNVNALLLGDSALYLCASSRMGRNTEAFFGQGTRLTVV.

The rearrangement uses TRBV9 and TRBJ2-1; 11 nucleotides line up with TRBD2. Germline V gene data show CDR1 as SGDLS and CDR2 as YYNGEE. CDR3 length: 18 amino acids. V lost 4 bases, J lost 7 bases, and 16 bases stayed unmatched. CDR3 amino acids: CASSPRNSLAGGRNEQFF. CDR3 DNA: TGTGCCAGCAGCCCCCGAAATTCCCTAGCGGGGGGTAGAAATGAGCAGTTCTTC.

This clone was seen once. The V gene is TRBV13, the J gene TRBJ2-7, with D maybe TRBD1 (6 bases). V dropped 6 bases and J dropped 5 bases, with 20 bases sitting between them. The V gene's germline CDR1 is PRHDT and CDR2 FYEKMQ (reference sequence). The CDR3 contains 15 residues. This chain's CDR3 is CASSRHNRVRDEQYV. CDR3 coding DNA: TGTGCCAGCAGTCGCCATAACAGGGTCCGAGACGAGCAGTACGTC.

This clone appeared a few times. The chain combines TRBV10-3 with TRBJ1-5; D gene uncertain. V was pared by 4 bases and J by 1 base, with 8 bases between. The CDR3 runs to 14 residues. CDR1 and CDR2 (germline): ENHRY, SYGVKD. The CDR3 sequence: CAISGSYSNQPQHF. The CDR3 nucleotides read TGTGCCATCAGTGGTTCTTACAGCAATCAGCCCCAGCATTTT.

This clone was found once. The chain employs TRBV28 and TRBJ2-7; D is uncertain. The germline gives CDR1 MDHEN, CDR2 SYDVKM. V was clipped by 3 bases and J by 6 bases, with 6 bases between them. The CDR3 has 11 residues. The CDR3 region has the DNA TGTGCCAGCAGTTTTACGGTCGAGCAGTACGTC. It yields the protein CASSFTVEQYV.

This chain joins TRBV19 and TRBJ1-3; D remains unclear. The CDR3 has 12 amino acids. CDR1 LNHDA and CDR2 SQIVND come from the germline V gene (reference sequence). The V and J ends lost 5 bases and 2 bases respectively, with 4 bases between them. CDR3 DNA sequence: TGTGCCAGTAGTCTGCCTGGAAACACCATATATTTT. The encoded protein is CASSLPGNTIYF.

V gene TRBV19 combines with J gene TRBJ1-1; 8 bases map to TRBD1. Germline lookup yields CDR1 LNHDA and CDR2 SQIVND (reference sequence). The CDR3 runs to 14 residues. J was trimmed by 1 base and V by 6 bases; bases with no gene match: 4. The CDR3 is CASRFGTGNTEAFF. The CDR3 DNA sequence: TGTGCCAGTAGGTTCGGGACAGGGAACACTGAAGCTTTCTTT. Based on the CDR3 plus reference TRBV19 and TRBJ1-1, the full variable domain is DGGITQSPKYLFRKEGQNVTLSCEQNLNHDAMYWYRQDPGQGLRLIYYSQIVNDFQKGDIAEGYSVSREKKESFPLTVTSAQKNPTAFYLCASRFGTGNTEAFFGQGTRLTVV.

The rearrangement links TRBV4-3 to TRBJ2-1; TRBD2 matches 14 bases. J gave up 4 bases and V 1 base, and 15 bases lay outside the gene matches. The CDR3 is made up of 21 amino acids. Germline V gene data show CDR1 as LGHNA and CDR2 as YSLEER. The CDR3 reads CASSQVLGGTSGGRIYNEQFF. CDR3 sequence (DNA): TGCGCCAGCAGCCAAGTACTCGGCGGGACTAGCGGGGGCCGAATTTACAATGAGCAGTTCTTC.

The chain links TRBV6-6 to TRBJ1-5, with 7 nucleotides matching TRBD1. Germline CDR1 reads MNHNY; CDR2 reads SVGAGI (reference sequence). With V trimmed by 6 bases and J by 4 bases, 6 bases remained unmatched. The CDR3 loop spans 14 amino acids. The CDR3, as DNA: TGTGCCAGCAGAAGGGGACAGTTTAATCAGCCCCAGCATTTT. Translation gives CASRRGQFNQPQHF.

This chain connects TRBV25-1 to TRBJ2-1; weak D call: TRBD1 (5 bases). Trimming removed 3 bases from V and 6 bases from J, with 9 bases in between. CDR1 MGHDK and CDR2 SYGVNS come from the germline V gene. The CDR3 covers 13 residues. CDR3 in DNA: TGTGCCAGCAGTGACAGGGTCACCAATGAGCAGTTCTTC. Its translation is CASSDRVTNEQFF.

This clone was seen only once. V gene TRBV6-4 combines with J gene TRBJ2-7, with TRBD2 matching over 10 bases. This CDR3 has 14 amino acids. The ends lost 5 bases at V and 9 bases at J; junction bases unmatched: 10. Germline V CDR1 and CDR2: MRHNA, SNTAGT. The CDR3 DNA reads as TGTGCCAGCAGTTACGGAGCGGGAGGGGCGAGGCAGTACGTC. Protein product: CASSYGAGGARQYV.

A single count supports this clone. V and J are TRBV7-2 and TRBJ1-6, with D perhaps TRBD1 (5 bases). Germline V gene sequence: CDR1 SGHTA, CDR2 FQGNSA. With 1 base removed from V and 0 bases from J, the gap between germline ends came to 10 bases. This CDR3 has 17 amino acids. CDR3 in amino acids: CASSLVDTSSYNSPLHF. The CDR3 region has the DNA TGTGCCAGCAGCTTAGTGGACACCAGCTCCTATAATTCACCCCTCCACTTT.